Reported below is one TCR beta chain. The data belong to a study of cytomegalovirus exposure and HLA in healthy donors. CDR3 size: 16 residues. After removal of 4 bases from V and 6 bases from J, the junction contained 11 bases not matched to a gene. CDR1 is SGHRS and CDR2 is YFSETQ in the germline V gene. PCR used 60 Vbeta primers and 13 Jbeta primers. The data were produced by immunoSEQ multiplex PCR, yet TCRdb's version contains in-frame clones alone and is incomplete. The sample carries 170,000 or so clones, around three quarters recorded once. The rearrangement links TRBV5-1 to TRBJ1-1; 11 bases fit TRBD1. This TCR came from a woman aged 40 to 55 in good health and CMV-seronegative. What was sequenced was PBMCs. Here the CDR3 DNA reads TGCGCCAGCAGCCACCGGACAGGGGGCAGGTCGGCTGAAGCTTTCTTT. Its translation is CASSHRTGGRSAEAFF.